This is a list of T cell receptor beta chains from one sample in a study of CD8+ T cells in alopecia areata. Clones were read by immunoSEQ multiplex PCR, and TCRdb kept only the in-frame ones, dropping some. Here the sample spans nearly 110,000 clones, roughly 89% being singletons. The specimen comprised CD8+ T cells sorted from blood, sampled at week 24, from a patient treated with tofacitinib. The source is a human donor with alopecia areata. The CDR3 runs from the conserved cysteine through the conserved F or W. The D gene is left open where the match is weak.

J	V	D	DNA	CDR3
TRBJ1-2	TRBV29-1	.	TGCAGCGTTGAAACAGGGCCTTATGGCTACACCTTC	CSVETGPYGYTF
TRBJ1-1	TRBV6-5	.	TGTGCCAGCAGTTACGGGGGGGGTACTGAAGCTTTCTTT	CASSYGGGTEAFF
TRBJ2-7	TRBV5-6	.	TGTGCCAGCAGCCCTGGACAGATCAGCTCCTACGAGCAGTACTTC	CASSPGQISSYEQYF
TRBJ2-2	TRBV4-1	TRBD2	TGCGCCAGCAGCCACGTAGCGGGGGGGTGGGAGCTGTTTTTT	CASSHVAGGWELFF
TRBJ2-7	TRBV19	.	TGTGCCAGCAGTGGGGGGAACGAGCAGTACTTC	CASSGGNEQYF
TRBJ1-1	TRBV11-2	.	TGTGCCAGCAGCTTAGTAGGGTATGGGGTCTCGAACACTGAAGCTTTCTTT	CASSLVGYGVSNTEAFF
TRBJ2-7	TRBV27	TRBD2	TGTGCCAGCAGTCCCGGGACTAGCGGGGGACCTTCCTACGAGCAGTACTTC	CASSPGTSGGPSYEQYF
TRBJ2-7	TRBV7-4	.	TGTGCCAGCAGCTTATGGCCCAGGGCGTCGGTCTACGAGCAGTACTTC	CASSLWPRASVYEQYF
TRBJ1-5	TRBV27	.	TGTGCCAGCAGTAGGGCAGGGGAAGGAGTCAATCAGCCCCAGCATTTT	CASSRAGEGVNQPQHF
TRBJ1-5	TRBV2	TRBD1	TGTGCCAGCAGTAACGACAGGGCCCCTAGCAATCAGCCCCAGCATTTT	CASSNDRAPSNQPQHF
TRBJ2-7	TRBV11-3	.	TGTGCCAGCAGCTCGGCAGGATCCTCGTACGAGCAGTACTTC	CASSSAGSSYEQYF
TRBJ2-7	TRBV11-3	.	TGTGCCAGCAGCTCGCAGGCCTACGAGCAGTACTTC	CASSSQAYEQYF
TRBJ1-2	TRBV2	.	TGTGCCAGCAGCCCCGTGTACCCCTTC	CASSPVYPF
TRBJ2-3	TRBV23-1	TRBD2	TGCGCCAGCAGTCAATCCTTGTGGGGGGGTTTTGCAGATACGCAGTATTTT	CASSQSLWGGFADTQYF
TRBJ2-6	TRBV7-3	.	TGTGCCAGCAGCTTAGAGAGCTCTGGGGCCAACGTCCTGACTTTC	CASSLESSGANVLTF
TRBJ2-5	TRBV19	TRBD2	TGTGCCAGTAGTATTGTCGGGGGGCAAGAGACCCAGTACTTC	CASSIVGGQETQYF
TRBJ1-2	TRBV27	TRBD1	TGTGCCAGCGGGAGGGACAGCCTCAACCTGGGCTACACCTTC	CASGRDSLNLGYTF
TRBJ2-7	TRBV6-5	.	TGTGCCAGCAAATCAGCAGGGTTGGCCTACGAGCAGTACTTC	CASKSAGLAYEQYF